The 12 T cell receptor beta chains given below trace back to one sample, sequenced in a study of T cells in Graves' hyperthyroidism and ophthalmopathy. Researchers amplified the TCR beta CDR3 regions from RNA transcripts. A first-round RT-PCR of the TCR CDR3 used the HTBI primer set. TCRdb ran MiXCR on the multiplex PCR reads and lists one entry per CDR3 protein. In the table there are roughly 570,000 distinct CDR3 sequences, 15% to 18% of which are singletons. Sequenced: blood. All receptors come from a woman in her twenties or thirties with Graves' hyperthyroidism.

This clonotype was seen ten or more times. The chain carries TRBV7-9 and TRBJ2-2, with D possibly being TRBD1 (5 bases). Germline assignment: CDR1 SEHNR and CDR2 FQNEAQ (reference sequence). Trimming shortened V by 7 bases and J by 7 bases, and 22 bases separated the two germline ends. The CDR3 length is 16 residues. For the CDR3, the DNA is TGTGCCAGCACCTCAAAAGGGGTCAAAGTTAGCGGGGAGCTGTTTTTT. Residues: CASTSKGVKVSGELFF.

This clonotype was counted at least ten times. The CDR3: CSARDYRDTDEAFF. In DNA, the CDR3 is TGCAGTGCTAGAGATTATCGGGACACAGACGAAGCTTTCTTT. V and J are TRBV20-1 and TRBJ1-1; weak D call: TRBD1 (6 bases). This CDR3 spans 14 amino acids. V lost 0 bases and J lost 8, with 16 bases in between. The germline CDR1 and CDR2 sequences are DFQATT and SNEGSKA (reference sequence).

The chain links TRBV4-3 to TRBJ2-1; TRBD2 matches 12 bases. The V segment lost 3 bases and the J segment 5 bases; nucleotides outside the gene matches: 5. Germline loops: CDR1 LGHNA, CDR2 YSLEER. The CDR3 is 16 residues long. CDR3: CASSHEGLAGNNEQFF. In DNA, the CDR3 is TGCGCCAGCAGCCACGAAGGACTAGCGGGAAACAATGAGCAGTTCTTC.

With respect to this clonotype: A single base separates this from a much larger clone, so it may be a read error. This rearrangement joins TRBV6-1 to TRBJ2-1; possible D gene TRBD2, 6 bases. The CDR3 covers 17 residues. Germline V gives CDR1 MNHNS, CDR2 SASEGT. The CDR3 region has the DNA TGTGCCAGCAGACCCCTGGGTAGCGGACGCTCCTACAATGAGCAGCTCTTC. It yields the protein CASRPLGSGRSYNEQLF.

This clonotype showed up many times. The chain has TRBV7-9 and TRBJ2-1, with D perhaps TRBD1 or TRBD2 (5 bases each). The V end lost 5 bases, the J end lost 0 bases, and 26 bases lay between the germline ends. Germline lookup yields CDR1 SEHNR and CDR2 FQNEAQ (reference sequence). This CDR3 is 20 amino acids long. CDR3 amino acids: CASSQPRGTGPTSSYNEQFF. The CDR3 DNA reads as TGTGCCAGCAGCCAACCTAGAGGGACCGGACCCACGAGCTCCTACAATGAGCAGTTCTTC.

The gene calls are TRBV7-2 and TRBJ2-1; TRBD2 matches at 15 bases. There are 16 residues in the CDR3. Germline values: CDR1 SGHTA, CDR2 FQGNSA. V was clipped by 6 bases and J by 6 bases; unmatched bases: 6. DNA of the CDR3: TGTGCCAGCAGACCGCCGGGACTAGCGGGGGGCAATGAGCAGTTCTTC. Translating it yields CASRPPGLAGGNEQFF.

This clonotype was found many times. The chain employs TRBV3-1 and TRBJ2-3; tentative D call: TRBD2 (5 bases). Trimming took off 6 bases at V and 0 bases at J, with 10 bases between the two ends. Germline assignment: CDR1 LGHDT and CDR2 YNNKEL (reference sequence). This CDR3 spans 14 amino acids. The CDR3 reads CASRSGGSTDTQYF. CDR3 sequence (DNA): TGTGCCAGCAGAAGCGGCGGTAGCACAGATACGCAGTATTTT.

CDR3 coding DNA: TGTGCCAGCAGTGGGTGGGGAGGGCATGAGCAGTTCTTC. Translation: CASSGWGGHEQFF. The rearrangement uses TRBV25-1 and TRBJ2-1; 7 nucleotides align to TRBD2. This CDR3 is built from 13 residues. V lost 4 bases and J lost 8; bases outside the gene matches: 5. The V gene's germline CDR1 is MGHDK and CDR2 SYGVNS. The variable domain in full, with the rest retrieved from reference TRBV25-1 and TRBJ2-1, is EADIYQTPRYLVIGTGKKITLECSQTMGHDKMYWYQQDPGMELHLIHYSYGVNSTEKGDLSSESTVSRIRTEHFPLTLESARPSHTSQYLCASSGWGGHEQFFGPGTRLTVL.

Many counts were recorded for this clonotype. V usage is TRBV20-1 and J usage is TRBJ1-5, with a weak D call TRBD1 (5 bases). From germline, CDR1 is DFQATT and CDR2 SNEGSKA (reference sequence). The CDR3 sequence is 15 residues long. The germline V and J ends were trimmed by 6 bases and 0 bases, with 15 bases remaining between them. The CDR3 DNA reads TGCAGTGCCACTGGGACGGACTATAGCAATCAGCCCCAGCATTTT. Translating it yields CSATGTDYSNQPQHF.

This clonotype was picked up many times. The CDR3 coding sequence is TGCAGTGCTAGAGATATACGGGAGGGATCAGATACGCAGTATTTT. This translates into CSARDIREGSDTQYF. The chain couples TRBV20-1 to TRBJ2-3, with 8 bases aligning to TRBD2. Germline values: CDR1 DFQATT, CDR2 SNEGSKA (reference sequence). This CDR3 has 15 amino acids. After removal of 0 bases from V and 4 bases from J, the junction contained 6 bases not matched to a gene.

The J gene is TRBJ1-2, the V gene TRBV7-2; D is unclear. V was pared by 4 bases and J by 5 bases, with 14 bases between. Germline CDR1 reads SGHTA; CDR2 reads FQGNSA. This CDR3 has 14 amino acids. This CDR3 is CASSSGDGRYGYTF. The CDR3 nucleotides are TGTGCCAGCAGCTCAGGCGACGGTAGATATGGCTACACCTTC.

The chain recombines TRBV6-4 with TRBJ1-1; 7 bases fit TRBD1. Germline V gives CDR1 MRHNA, CDR2 SNTAGT. The CDR3 has 17 amino acids. The ends lost 2 bases at V and 1 base at J; junction bases unmatched: 10. CDR3 region: CASSDGREGAPNTEAFF. The CDR3 coding sequence is TGTGCCAGCAGTGACGGAAGGGAGGGGGCCCCGAACACTGAAGCTTTCTTT.